These 16 T cell receptor beta chains were all obtained from the same sample, sequenced in a study of regulatory T cells in long-lasting Graves disease. As for time point: newly diagnosed GD, antithyroid drugs for less than 3 months. The TCR library was made from RNA that had been extracted from PBMCs in TRIzol. Combining iRepertoire HTBI primers with Arm-PCR of CDR3 regions, the authors built TCR beta libraries. A single record per CDR3 protein comes from TCRdb applying MiXCR to the multiplex PCR reads. The data show 400,000 to 500,000 distinct CDR3 sequences, with around 13% seen just once and approximately 17% held by the top ten. These data were likewise used in another study, on T cells in Graves' hyperthyroidism and ophthalmopathy.

This specimen was peripheral blood mononuclear cells (PBMCs), taken at new diagnosis, from a patient treated with antithyroid drugs. All receptors come from a woman in her 50s with Graves disease.

This clonotype was seen more than once but under ten times. This rearrangement joins TRBV7-3 to TRBJ2-1, with 10 positions matching TRBD2. Germline CDR1 is SGHTA and CDR2 is FQGTGA. Germline trimming cut 0 bases from V and 2 bases from J; bases unmatched to any gene: 7. The CDR3 is 18 amino acids. CDR3 sequence reads: CASSLTATSGPTYNEQFF. The CDR3 nucleotides are TGTGCCAGCAGCTTAACTGCGACTAGCGGGCCTACCTACAATGAGCAGTTCTTC.

The chain couples TRBV28 to TRBJ1-5; 9 bases align to TRBD1. The V segment lost 2 bases and the J segment 5 bases; nucleotides outside the gene matches: 4. CDR3 length: 15 amino acids. Germline CDR1 is MDHEN and CDR2 is SYDVKM. CDR3 bases: TGTGCCAGCAGTTTACCTAACAGGGGGCATCAGCCCCAGCATTTT. Translated: CASSLPNRGHQPQHF.

The chain employs TRBV9 and TRBJ1-3, with 8 bases that match TRBD1. The CDR3 totals 14 residues. Losses at the gene ends were 4 bases for V and 4 bases for J; bases not matched to a gene: 4. Looked up from germline, CDR1 is SGDLS and CDR2 is YYNGEE. The CDR3 spells CASSPTGVGNTIYF. CDR3 nucleotide sequence: TGTGCCAGCAGCCCGACAGGGGTCGGAAACACCATATATTTT.

In its sample, this clonotype was seen many times. The J gene is TRBJ2-2, the V gene TRBV12-3 or TRBV12-4, with 11 nucleotides matching TRBD1. V lost 5 bases, J lost 6 bases, and 8 bases stayed unmatched. CDR3 length: 16 amino acids. CDR3 sequence: CASSTNGQGAPGELFF. The CDR3 coding sequence is TGTGCCAGCAGTACTAACGGACAGGGGGCGCCCGGGGAGCTGTTTTTT.

This clonotype was detected ten times or more. The chain is built from TRBV5-1 and TRBJ2-7; D call uncertain. The CDR3 is 11 amino acids. Germline loops: CDR1 SGHRS, CDR2 YFSETQ. The germline V and J ends were trimmed by 4 bases and 3 bases, with 5 bases remaining between them. CDR3 DNA: TGCGCCAGCAGCAACCACTACGAGCAGTACTTC. Amino acid sequence: CASSNHYEQYF. Full variable domain (missing parts from reference TRBV5-1 and TRBJ2-7): KAGVTQTPRYLIKTRGQQVTLSCSPISGHRSVSWYQQTPGQGLQFLFEYFSETQRNKGNFPGRFSGRQFSNSRSEMNVSTLELGDSALYLCASSNHYEQYFGPGTRLTVT.

The table lists this clonotype with many counts. This chain joins TRBV18 and TRBJ2-5, with 11 bases that match TRBD1. The V segment lost 5 bases and the J segment 3 bases; nucleotides outside the gene matches: 8. The V gene's germline CDR1 is KGHSH and CDR2 LQKENI. This CDR3 is 16 amino acids long. CDR3 nucleotide sequence: TGTGCCAGCTCAACTCGGACAGGGGGCGAAAAAGAGACCCAGTACTTC. Translating it yields CASSTRTGGEKETQYF.

There are many counts of this clonotype. Mismatch with germline at one junction end may stem from a read error. CDR3 protein: CASSLGTYNEQFF. CDR3 coding DNA: TGTGCCAGCAGCTTAGGGACCTACAATGAGCAGTTCTTC. V gene TRBV5-1 combines with J gene TRBJ2-1, with unresolved D. The CDR3 is 13 amino acids. The germline CDR1 and CDR2 sequences are SGHRS and YFSETQ.

V gene TRBV10-3 combines with J gene TRBJ1-1; TRBD1 might be the D (6 bases). This CDR3 is built from 15 residues. The ends were cut back, 6 bases at V and 5 bases at J, with 19 bases in the middle. Germline CDR1 reads ENHRY; CDR2 reads SYGVKD. The CDR3, as DNA: TGTGCCATCAGGGACAGCATAGAGGGTTTGACTGAAGCTTTCTTT. Its translation: CAIRDSIEGLTEAFF.

The chain employs TRBV28 and TRBJ1-2, with D possibly being TRBD1 (5 bases). Trimming stripped 2 bases from V and 0 bases from J, with 13 bases between. Germline CDR1 and CDR2: MDHEN and SYDVKM. The CDR3 is made up of 16 amino acids. The CDR3 DNA sequence: TGTGCCAGCAGTTTAGGGGCAGCCCAGACTAACTATGGCTACACCTTC. It specifies CASSLGAAQTNYGYTF.

On this clonotype itself: Being one base from a much bigger clone, this may be a read error. The rearrangement joins TRBV6-5 to TRBJ2-7, with D maybe TRBD2 (5 bases). Germline loops: CDR1 MNHEY, CDR2 SVGAGI. The CDR3 loop spans 15 amino acids. The CDR3 protein is CAISYSRGWAYEQYF. CDR3 nucleotide sequence: TGTGCCATCAGTTACTCGAGAGGGTGGGCCTACGAGCAGTACTTC.

Only a few counts were recorded for this clonotype. CDR3 DNA: TGTGCCAGCAGCCCTACGGATCTTAACCGGGAGCTGTTTTTT. Translation: CASSPTDLNRELFF. This sequence joins TRBV11-2 and TRBJ2-2, with D uncertain. Germline CDR1 SGHAT, CDR2 FQNNGV. V dropped 5 bases and J dropped 9 bases, with 16 bases sitting between them. This CDR3 is 14 amino acids long.

Concerning this clonotype itself: A read error may be the cause here, since a much bigger clone is one base away. This chain's CDR3 is CAISLDGRARGEQYF. In DNA form, the CDR3 reads TGTGCCATCAGTTTAGACGGGAGGGCCAGGGGCGAGCAGTACTTC. This chain joins TRBV10-3 and TRBJ2-7, with 8 bases aligning to TRBD2. In germline, CDR1 is ENHRY, CDR2 SYGVKD. The length of the CDR3 is 15 residues. J gave up 6 bases and V 5 bases, and 12 bases lay outside the gene matches.

Here the CDR3 reads CASSIGLAGLSYNEQFF. CDR3 nucleotides: TGTGCCAGTAGTATTGGGCTAGCGGGCCTCTCCTACAATGAGCAGTTCTTC. The chain recombines TRBV19 with TRBJ2-1; 8 bases line up with TRBD2. The CDR3 is 17 amino acids. Germline V gives CDR1 LNHDA, CDR2 SQIVND (reference sequence). V gave up 3 bases and J gave up 0 bases; unmatched junction bases: 7.

This clonotype came up many times. The rearrangement links TRBV6-2 or TRBV6-3 to TRBJ2-1, with 11 bases identical to TRBD2. Trimming removed 5 bases from V and 5 bases from J; junction bases left unmatched: 8. The CDR3 has 16 residues. CDR1 MNHEY and CDR2 SVGEGT come from the germline V gene. CDR3 coding DNA: TGTGCCAGCAGTCCCTTTAGGACTAGCGGGCACAATGAGCAGTTCTTC. It codes for CASSPFRTSGHNEQFF.

This clonotype was seen a handful of times. The chain uses TRBV12-3 or TRBV12-4 and TRBJ1-1; 7 positions agree with TRBD1. The CDR3 runs to 15 residues. After removal of 5 bases from V and 1 base from J, the junction contained 7 bases not matched to a gene. CDR3 amino acids: CASSRDREANTEAFF. In nucleotides, the CDR3 is TGTGCCAGCAGTCGAGACAGGGAGGCGAACACTGAAGCTTTCTTT.

This clonotype was observed a few times. A junction end diverges from the germline sequence, so it may reflect a read error. This sequence joins TRBV5-8 and TRBJ2-1; no clear D. This CDR3 has 14 amino acids. Germline V gives CDR1 SGHTS, CDR2 YDEGEE. The CDR3 DNA is TGTGCCAGCAGCCTCAGAACGACCTACGATGAGCAGTTCTTC. It encodes CASSLRTTYDEQFF.